A single sample is the source of the 10 T cell receptor beta chains below, sequenced in a study of regulatory T cells in long-lasting Graves disease. According to the study, TCR beta libraries were built with iRepertoire HTBI primers and CDR3-region Arm-PCR. MiXCR, run by TCRdb on the multiplex PCR reads, gives a single entry per CDR3 protein. The data contain approximately 500,000 distinct CDR3 sequences, about 22% of them seen just once; the ten biggest clones take up over 6%. Time point of the sample: persistent/refractory GD, antithyroid drugs over 5 years with positive TRAb. Isolated PBMC RNA provided the starting material for the TCR library. This specimen consisted of peripheral blood mononuclear cells (PBMCs), obtained when the disease was refractory, from a patient treated with antithyroid drugs. The receptors were gathered from a female donor with Graves disease.

This clonotype was found many times. The chain uses TRBV28 and TRBJ2-5; D is possibly TRBD1 (6 bases). The CDR3 consists of 15 residues. Trimming cost V 3 bases and J 5 bases, with 16 bases left between them. CDR1 is MDHEN, CDR2 SYDVKM, per germline. The CDR3 DNA reads as TGTGCCAGCAGTTTGCCCAGGGACACGGGGGAGACCCAGTACTTC. It translates to CASSLPRDTGETQYF.

This clonotype was seen repeatedly, ten times or more. The V call is TRBV2, the J call TRBJ1-1, with 7 bases that match TRBD1. The V gene's germline CDR1 is SNHLY and CDR2 FYNNEI. The CDR3 runs 15 residues. J gave up 5 bases and V 3 bases, and 9 bases lay outside the gene matches. CDR3 region: CASSEGTVGGTEAFF. CDR3 sequence (DNA): TGTGCCAGCAGTGAGGGGACAGTCGGAGGGACTGAAGCTTTCTTT.

This clonotype was seen at least ten times. This chain's CDR3 is CSARETGGEETQYF. Here the CDR3 DNA reads TGCAGTGCTAGAGAGACAGGGGGTGAAGAGACCCAGTACTTC. This chain links TRBV20-1 with TRBJ2-5, with 9 bases fitting TRBD1. This CDR3 has 14 amino acids. The V and J ends lost 0 bases and 3 bases, in that order; junction bases with no gene match: 2. Germline CDR1 reads DFQATT; CDR2 reads SNEGSKA (reference sequence).

This clonotype came up many times. V gene TRBV11-3 combines with J gene TRBJ2-7, with TRBD2 identical over 9 bases. Germline CDR1 SGHNT, CDR2 YENEEA. The CDR3 has 15 residues. The ends lost 2 bases at V and 3 bases at J; junction bases unmatched: 5. CDR3 nucleotides: TGTGCCAGCAGCTTACTGACTAGCGGACACTACGAGCAGTACTTC. Amino acid sequence: CASSLLTSGHYEQYF.

This chain uses TRBV15 with TRBJ2-7; D uncertain. CDR3 length: 13 residues. V was trimmed by 1 base and J by 4 bases, leaving 8 bases between them. In germline, CDR1 is LNHNV, CDR2 YYDKDF (reference sequence). CDR3 DNA sequence: TGTGCCACCAGCAGAGGGGCGGAATACGAGCAGTACTTC. Encoded protein: CATSRGAEYEQYF.

This clonotype was counted ten times or more. The chain recombines TRBV12-3 or TRBV12-4 with TRBJ2-2, with 9 nucleotides matching TRBD2. V lost 6 bases to trimming and J lost 2 bases; unmatched junction nucleotides: 4. This CDR3 comprises 15 residues. CDR3 sequence: CASSPTSGNTGELFF. The CDR3, as DNA: TGTGCCAGCAGCCCGACTAGCGGAAACACCGGGGAGCTGTTTTTT.

This clonotype came up many times. The chain links TRBV27 to TRBJ1-2, with D maybe TRBD1 (6 bases). This CDR3 comprises 12 residues. V was cut by 6 bases and J by 4 bases, with 9 bases left in between. Germline CDR1 is MNHEY and CDR2 is SMNVEV (reference sequence). CDR3 loop: CASSGGVYGYTF. The CDR3 DNA sequence: TGTGCCAGCAGCGGGGGCGTCTATGGCTACACCTTC.

This clonotype turned up a few times. The rearrangement links TRBV28 to TRBJ1-2; D perhaps matches TRBD1 (6 bases). Between the trimmed V and J ends, which lost 2 bases and 7 bases, there was a span of 14 bases. The CDR3 runs 14 residues. CDR1 is MDHEN, CDR2 SYDVKM, per germline. The CDR3 spells CASSLNLGGGGYTF. The CDR3 DNA reads TGTGCCAGCAGTTTAAATCTGGGAGGGGGTGGCTACACCTTC.

V and J are TRBV20-1 and TRBJ2-1, with D possibly matching TRBD1 (5 bases). CDR1 is DFQATT, CDR2 SNEGSKA, per germline (reference sequence). V was shortened by 1 base and J by 2 bases, with 15 bases between the two germline ends. This CDR3 region has 16 residues. CDR3 region: CSARVFGRGAYNEQFF. The CDR3 region has the DNA TGCAGTGCTAGAGTGTTCGGAAGGGGTGCCTACAATGAGCAGTTCTTC.

On this clonotype: Possible read error: a much larger clone is one base away. This chain joins TRBV27 and TRBJ2-5; unclear D gene. Trimming stripped 6 bases from V and 2 bases from J, with 13 bases between. CDR3 size: 14 residues. The germline V gene encodes CDR1 MNHEY and CDR2 SMNVEV (reference sequence). DNA of the CDR3: TGTGCCAGCAGCCCGCTAGGAACACAAGAGACCCAGTACTTC. It is translated as CASSPLGTQETQYF.